This TCR beta chain was captured in a study of shared clonotypes between healthy human individuals. V lost 4 bases and J 4 bases, leaving 13 bases between the germline ends. The V gene's germline CDR1 is MGHRA and CDR2 YSYEKL. The CDR3 has 14 amino acids. Sorted subsets were amplified in replicate PCRs using 150 to 250 ng DNA, roughly 30,000 T cell genomes. Assay: immunoSEQ multiplex PCR; the TCRdb copy retains only in-frame clones and omits some. The top ten clones hold 0.13% of a sample with about 2 million clones, about 95% of them seen once. Overall study findings and caveats: Sharing across four donors was seen in 4% to 6.5% of naive CD4 clonotypes.

As for this clone: No antigen is known for it.

The receptor was derived from a man between 18 and 35 years old in good health. Material: naive CD4+ T cells sorted from blood. The subset is: CD45RA+ positively selected. The chain is built from TRBV4-1 and TRBJ1-2, with D possibly being TRBD1 (5 bases). Here the CDR3 reads CASSRGVGGYGYTF. CDR3 sequence (DNA): TGCGCCAGCAGCCGAGGGGTTGGTGGCTATGGCTACACCTTC.